This TCR beta chain was identified during a study of blood T cell repertoires in COVID-19. The CDR3 is made up of 16 amino acids. J lost 4 bases, V lost 4 bases, and 6 bases had no gene match. Germline CDR1 reads KGHDR; CDR2 reads SFDVKD. The data were produced by immunoSEQ multiplex PCR, yet TCRdb's version contains in-frame clones alone and is incomplete. Among roughly 120,000 clones, 75% to 90% were seen once, and the ten largest hold 25% to 30%. The chain carries TRBV24-1 and TRBJ2-2; TRBD1 matches 9 bases. This TCR derives from a man between 65 and 85 years old with active or convalescent COVID-19. The sample consisted of peripheral blood. This chain's CDR3 is CATSESGTGSTGELFF. DNA for the CDR3: TGTGCCACCAGTGAATCCGGGACAGGGAGCACCGGGGAGCTGTTTTTT.